This T cell receptor (beta chain) was found in a study of vaccination and CD4 T cells after COVID-19. Study-level results: Researchers looked at relatively few convalescent patients and had no early post-infection timepoints. Researchers report that 304 of 307 vaccine-specific clones in convalescent patients proved spike mono-reactive.

This clonotype was counted between two and nine times. What it binds is not known. Once obtained from cultured CD4+ T cells, the DNA was sequenced using the Oncomine TCR Beta short-read assay. MiXCR, applied by TCRdb to the PCR reads, yields one record per CDR3 protein. The sample records about 14,000 distinct CDR3 sequences, about 32% being singletons. Per germline, CDR1 MNHNS and CDR2 SASEGT. CDR3 size: 13 residues. Trimming took 7 bases from V and 4 from J, leaving 11 bases between them. Treatment noted: roughly 10-day PBMC culture with coronavirus spike peptide pools or control peptides (ViraFEST assay). IL-2 (around 9.8 IU/ml) and peptide pools (10 ug/ml) were added to cultures of over 1.5 million PBMCs per well.

This chain links TRBV6-1 with TRBJ2-4; D unresolved. The sample was cultured CD4+ T cells from blood. The sequence derives from a human donor with COVID-19. The CDR3 coding sequence is TGTGCCAGCACGAAGATTATAAAAAACATTCAGTACTTC. Translated, it gives CASTKIIKNIQYF.